In its sample, the clone carrying this T cell receptor beta chain was seen a few times. These data are taken from a study of blood T cell repertoires in COVID-19. The repertoire was sequenced with immunoSEQ multiplex PCR; TCRdb's copy has only in-frame clones and lacks some. The sample lists over 150,000 clones, approximately 85% occurring once. Germline CDR1 and CDR2: LNHDA and SQIVND (reference sequence). CDR3 length equals 12 residues. Trimming removed 7 bases at V and 7 bases at J, with 13 bases between. Cohort 3 recovered donors had two negative PCRs, clearance, or symptom resolution. The sample consisted of PBMCs or T cells enriched from blood (not recorded which). This TCR derives from a man aged 40-50 years who had recovered from COVID-19. V is TRBV19 and J is TRBJ1-2; D remains unclear. The CDR3 is CASNAGWRGYTF. The CDR3 nucleotides are TGTGCCAGTAATGCGGGCTGGCGTGGCTACACCTTC.